This T cell receptor beta chain was recovered during a study of blood T cell repertoires in COVID-19. TCRdb's copy holds only in-frame clones and misses some; the assay was immunoSEQ multiplex PCR. This sample yields more than 250,000 clones, of which more than 75% are seen a single time; 1.6% belongs to the top ten. The V gene's germline CDR1 is SGHNT and CDR2 YENEEA. The CDR3 is made up of 14 amino acids. To note about this clone: An end of the junction differs from the germline gene, which may be a read error.

This clonotype originated in a woman in her forties or fifties with acute or convalescent COVID-19. Sequencing was done on a sample of peripheral blood. The V gene is TRBV11-3, the J gene TRBJ2-1, with D tentatively TRBD2 (6 bases). Written as DNA, the CDR3 is TGTGCCAGCAGCTTAGGGGGGTCGAGCGGGCGGGCGGTCTTC. Encoded protein: CASSLGGSSGRAVF.